The clone carrying this TCR beta chain occurred many times. This record belongs to a study of CD8 T cells in ankylosing spondylitis. Germline V gives CDR1 SGHVS, CDR2 FQNEAQ. This CDR3 has 15 residues. Losses at the gene ends were 1 base for V and 5 bases for J; bases not matched to a gene: 5. TCRdb used MiXCR to reprocess the 5' RACE reads, holding one entry per CDR3 protein. Of some 250,000 distinct CDR3 sequences in the sample, more than 20% were seen once. The TCR was taken from a male donor with ankylosing spondylitis or in good health (not recorded which). The source material was blood, either unsorted or a sorted T cell fraction (not recorded which). The rearrangement uses TRBV7-8 and TRBJ1-5; 7 bases fit TRBD1. CDR3 sequence: CASSLVGRGHQPQHF. In DNA, the CDR3 is TGTGCCAGCAGCTTAGTAGGGAGGGGGCATCAGCCCCAGCATTTT. Full variable domain (rest looked up from reference TRBV7-8 and TRBJ1-5): GAGVSQSPRYKVAKRGQDVALRCDPISGHVSLFWYQQALGQGPEFLTYFQNEAQLDKSGLPSDRFFAERPEGSVSTLKIQRTQQEDSAVYLCASSLVGRGHQPQHFGDGTRLSIL.